The T cell receptor (beta chain) described here comes from a study of cytomegalovirus exposure and HLA in healthy donors. On this clone: Its antigen remains unknown.

The PCR ran on 60 Vbeta and 13 Jbeta primers. Profiled with immunoSEQ multiplex PCR; TCRdb holds only in-frame clones, not every one. In the table there are roughly 100,000 clones, roughly 70% of which are singletons. Points from the study as a whole: Likely technical artifact: a cluster of highly shared sequence variants. Overall, some 160 TCR beta chains were annotated as cytomegalovirus-associated. Donors were assumed by presence/absence analyses to have roughly uniform sequencing depth. A later analysis reportedly identified an Asian-associated ancestry cluster as carrying fewer N-insertions than the 666-donor mean.

The sequenced sample consisted of PBMCs. This clonotype was obtained from a male donor in good health and CMV-seropositive.

CDR3 sequence: CASNRATYEQYF. The CDR3 DNA reads as TGTGCCAGCAACAGGGCAACCTACGAGCAGTACTTC. This chain uses TRBV2 with TRBJ2-7, with D tentatively TRBD1 (6 bases). V lost 7 bases to trimming and J lost 2 bases, with 9 bases between them. CDR3 length: 12 amino acids. From germline, CDR1 is SNHLY and CDR2 FYNNEI.